This record looks at one T cell receptor (beta chain) sequence and its context. Antigen specificity is unknown. The data belong to a study of cytomegalovirus exposure and HLA in healthy donors. Study in general: Among approximately 400 genotyped donors, 80% to 90% fell in the Caucasian-associated ancestry cluster.

This PCR relied on a set of 60 Vbeta primers and 13 Jbeta primers. Under the authors' procedure: A later analysis tallied 65 million to 85 million unique TCR beta chains, about 9.9 million of them shared. The method was immunoSEQ multiplex PCR; TCRdb's version includes in-frame clones alone and lacks a portion of them. Clone size and V and J calls were adopted from that table, with D and trimming inferred from the DNA. The sample has 160,000 or so clones; about 77% are singletons. The study's findings and limits: Reports state that TCR beta sequences accurately predicted most subjects' HLA-A and HLA-B alleles. Researchers reported in a later analysis that a missense DCLRE1C variant was tied to TCR beta V- and J-gene trimming.

Sequencing was performed on PBMCs. The sequence came from a woman between 50 and 59 years old in good health and CMV-seronegative.

CDR3 in amino acids: CASSAYLEGAEQYF. The CDR3 DNA follows: TGTGCCAGCAGCGCCTACTTGGAGGGCGCCGAGCAGTATTTT. The rearrangement uses TRBV9 and TRBJ2-3, with a possible D match to TRBD2 (6 bases). Per the germline V gene, CDR1 is SGDLS and CDR2 is YYNGEE. V was cut by 3 bases and J by 11 bases, with 19 bases left in between. The CDR3 runs to 14 residues.